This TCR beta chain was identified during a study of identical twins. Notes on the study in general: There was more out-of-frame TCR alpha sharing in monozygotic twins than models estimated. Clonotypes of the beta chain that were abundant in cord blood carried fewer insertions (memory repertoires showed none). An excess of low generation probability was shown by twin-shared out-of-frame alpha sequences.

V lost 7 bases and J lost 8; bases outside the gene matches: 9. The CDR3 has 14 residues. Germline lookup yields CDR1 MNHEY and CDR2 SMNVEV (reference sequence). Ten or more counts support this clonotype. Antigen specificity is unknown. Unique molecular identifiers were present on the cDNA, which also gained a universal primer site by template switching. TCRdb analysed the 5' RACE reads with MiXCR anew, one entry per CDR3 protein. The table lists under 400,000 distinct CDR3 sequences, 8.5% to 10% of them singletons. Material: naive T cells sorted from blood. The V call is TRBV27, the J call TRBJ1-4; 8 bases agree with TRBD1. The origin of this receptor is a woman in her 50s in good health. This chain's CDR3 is CASTTRTGNEKLFF. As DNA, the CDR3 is TGTGCCAGCACAACCCGGACAGGGAACGAAAAACTGTTTTTT.